Described below is a single T cell receptor beta chain sequence and its context. The record originates from a study of T cell responses to AZD1222 COVID-19 vaccine. Sequenced by immunoSEQ multiplex PCR; TCRdb stores in-frame clones only, minus some. The sample consists of 45,000 to 60,000 clones, more than 80% of them appearing once. CDR3 length equals 13 residues. Trimming took 2 bases from V and 3 from J; bases not matched to a gene: 1. Germline CDR1 is MNHEY and CDR2 is SVGEGT. This receptor was obtained from an adult in good health. V and J are TRBV6-2 or TRBV6-3 and TRBJ2-7, with 7 bases that match TRBD2. The sequencing used peripheral blood, collected on day 0 of AZD1222 vaccination. CDR3 sequence: CASSYERDYEQYF. The CDR3 DNA sequence: TGTGCCAGCAGTTACGAGCGGGACTACGAGCAGTACTTC.